This T cell receptor beta chain was captured in a study of post-analysis software for immune sequencing data (dated by TCRdb to between 2015 and 2016). Context from the whole study: Disease courses on record covered relapsing-remitting, secondary progressive and progressive-relapsing multiple sclerosis, though some patients had no subtype annotation. A subset of samples was prepared in parallel using single-end sample barcoding, then pooled and co-amplified after Illumina adapter ligation. The patient repertoires were compared against 11 previously published healthy control repertoires obtained from donors aged about 6 to 28 years.

From the cysteine through the phenylalanine, the CDR3 covers 14 amino acids. The retained sequence is limited to the CDR3, 42 bases, with the frame set at the first base. V is cut back by 5 bases and J by 13 bases, with 15 bases in the junction unmatched. To demonstrate the VDJtools post-analysis software, TCR beta repertoires were profiled from the peripheral blood of roughly 14 young patients with multiple sclerosis. The multiple sclerosis patients were children and adolescents between about 6 and 16 years of age. Overall study results and their limits: Patients showed significantly higher frequencies than controls for a handful of TRBV segments, among them TRBV5-6, TRBV5-1 and TRBV20-1. The control group was slightly older than the multiple sclerosis patient group. Significantly lower normalized Chao1 diversity was found in multiple sclerosis patients than in controls, suggesting substantial peripheral T-cell clonal expansion. Direct clustering with F measure revealed strong co-clustering of samples prepared in the same batch, which led to a batch-effect correction.

Note on this clonotype: Its antigen specificity is not known. Per-base qualities were not stored, and no clone one base away is much larger.

The library was made by PCR. Sequencing relied on an Illumina HiSeq 2500. To reduce PCR and sequencing biases, unique molecular identifiers were incorporated into the TCR beta cDNA libraries. Every 1 to 10 million input T cells yielded about 500,000 cDNA molecules, meaning each molecule approximated one T cell. The patient libraries were prepared and sequenced using the same protocol as the earlier healthy control dataset. Samples belonging to the same batch were prepared together, multiplexed and sequenced on a shared HiSeq lane. From the authors' description of their analysis: Raw barcoded reads were processed with MIGEC, and single-read molecular identifier groups were discarded before consensus assembly and CDR3 extraction. VDJtools was used for post-analysis of the clonotype tables, and diversity was normalized by down-sampling every dataset to the size of the smallest sample. Repertoire overlap clustering matched CDR3 amino acid but not nucleotide sequences to correct batch-related cross-sample contamination. Using fastp trimming at Q25 and MiXCR clonotype assembly, TCRdb reanalyzed the public sequencing data and kept in-frame beta chains. CDR3 protein sequences are deduplicated, and each keeps its most common genes and DNA. It is TCRdb's table, rather than the study itself, that gives the V and J calls and clone size. For this sample the table gives hundreds of thousands of distinct CDR3 sequences, of which just under 30% were detected only once. The ten most abundant clones make up 0.55% to 0.65% of the sample.

Sequenced: blood. This sequence was found in a girl aged 10 to 17 with multiple sclerosis. The chain was built from TRBV12-3 or TRBV12-4 and TRBJ2-3; TRBD1 agrees with 7 junctional bases. The bases are TGTGCCAGCAGTACCCGGGACAGCACAGATGCGGAGTATTTT. Its translation reads: CASSTRDSTDAEYF.